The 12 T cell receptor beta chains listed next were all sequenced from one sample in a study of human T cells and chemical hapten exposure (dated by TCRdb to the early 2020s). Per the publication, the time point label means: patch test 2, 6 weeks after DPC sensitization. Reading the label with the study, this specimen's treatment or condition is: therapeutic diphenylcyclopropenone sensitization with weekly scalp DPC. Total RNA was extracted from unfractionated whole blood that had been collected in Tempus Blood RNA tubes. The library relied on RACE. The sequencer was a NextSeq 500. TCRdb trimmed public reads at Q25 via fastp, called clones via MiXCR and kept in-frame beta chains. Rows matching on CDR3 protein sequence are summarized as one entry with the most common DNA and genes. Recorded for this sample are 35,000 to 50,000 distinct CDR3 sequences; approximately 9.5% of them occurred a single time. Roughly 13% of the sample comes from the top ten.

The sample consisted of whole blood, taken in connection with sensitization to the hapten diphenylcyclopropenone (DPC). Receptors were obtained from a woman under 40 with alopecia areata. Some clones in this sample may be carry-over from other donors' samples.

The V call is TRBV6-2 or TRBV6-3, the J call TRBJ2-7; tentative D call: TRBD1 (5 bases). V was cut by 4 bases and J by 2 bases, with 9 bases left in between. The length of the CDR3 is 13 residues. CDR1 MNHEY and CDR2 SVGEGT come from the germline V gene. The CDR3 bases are TGTGCCAGCAGTTTGACAGCAACCTACGAGCAGTACTTC. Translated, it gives CASSLTATYEQYF.

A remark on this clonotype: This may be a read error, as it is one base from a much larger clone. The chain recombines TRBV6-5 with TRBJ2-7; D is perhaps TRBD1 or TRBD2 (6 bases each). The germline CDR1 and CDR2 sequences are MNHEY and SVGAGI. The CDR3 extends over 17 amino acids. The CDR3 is CTSSYGSGGSGWSEQYF. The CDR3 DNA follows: TGTACCAGCAGTTACGGTTCCGGGGGCTCCGGATGGTCGGAGCAGTACTTC.

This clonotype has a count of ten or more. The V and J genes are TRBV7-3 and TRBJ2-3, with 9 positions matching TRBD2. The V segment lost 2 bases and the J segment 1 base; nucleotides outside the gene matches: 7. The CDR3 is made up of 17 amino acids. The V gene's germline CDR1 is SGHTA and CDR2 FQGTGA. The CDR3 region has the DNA TGTGCCAGCAGCTTACAGGGTCTAGCGGGGCGCACAGATACGCAGTATTTT. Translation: CASSLQGLAGRTDTQYF.

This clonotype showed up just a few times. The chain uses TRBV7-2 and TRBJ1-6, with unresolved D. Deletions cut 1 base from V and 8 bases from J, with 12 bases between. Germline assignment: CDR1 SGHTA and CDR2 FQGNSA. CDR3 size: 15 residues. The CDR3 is CASSLGSAGDSPLHF. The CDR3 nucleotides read TGTGCCAGCAGCTTAGGATCGGCAGGTGATTCACCCCTCCACTTT.

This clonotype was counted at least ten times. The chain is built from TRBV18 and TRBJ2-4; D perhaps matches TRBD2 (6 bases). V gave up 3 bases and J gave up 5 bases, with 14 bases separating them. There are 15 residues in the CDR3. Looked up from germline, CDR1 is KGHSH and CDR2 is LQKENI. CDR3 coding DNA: TGTGCCAGCTCACCTCCCTCTGCGGGACAAAACATTCAGTACTTC. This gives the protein CASSPPSAGQNIQYF.

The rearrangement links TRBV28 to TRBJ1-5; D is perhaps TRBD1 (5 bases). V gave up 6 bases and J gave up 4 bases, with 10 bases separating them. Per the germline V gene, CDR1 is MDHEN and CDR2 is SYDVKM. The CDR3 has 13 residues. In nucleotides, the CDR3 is TGTGCCAGCAGACCTGGGGGGAATCAGCCCCAGCATTTT. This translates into CASRPGGNQPQHF.

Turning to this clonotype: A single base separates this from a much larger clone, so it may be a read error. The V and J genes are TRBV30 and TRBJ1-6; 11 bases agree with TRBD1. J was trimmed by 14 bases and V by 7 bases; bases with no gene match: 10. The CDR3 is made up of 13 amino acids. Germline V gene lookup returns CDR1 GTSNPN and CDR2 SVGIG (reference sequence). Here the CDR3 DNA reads TGTGCCTACGCTGGGGACAGGGGGGCATCCCTCCACTTT. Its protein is CAYAGDRGASLHF.

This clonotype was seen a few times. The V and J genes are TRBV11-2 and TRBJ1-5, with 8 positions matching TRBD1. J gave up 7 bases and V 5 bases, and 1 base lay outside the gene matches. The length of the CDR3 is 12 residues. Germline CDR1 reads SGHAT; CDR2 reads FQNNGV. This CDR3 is CASSGQGQPQHF. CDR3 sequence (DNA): TGTGCCAGCAGCGGACAGGGACAGCCCCAGCATTTT.

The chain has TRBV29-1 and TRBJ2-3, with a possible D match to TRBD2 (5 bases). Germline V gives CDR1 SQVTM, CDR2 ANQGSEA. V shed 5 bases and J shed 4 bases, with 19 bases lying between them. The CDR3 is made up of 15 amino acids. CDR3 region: CSVCSTGMGADTQYF. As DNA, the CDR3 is TGCAGCGTTTGTTCGACGGGGATGGGCGCAGATACGCAGTATTTT.

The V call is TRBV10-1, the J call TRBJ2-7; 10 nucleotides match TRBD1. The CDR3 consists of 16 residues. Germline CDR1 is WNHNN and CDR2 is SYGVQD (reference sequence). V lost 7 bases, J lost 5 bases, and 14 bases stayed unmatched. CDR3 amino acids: CASNRQGALVFDEQYF. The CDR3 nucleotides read TGCGCCAGCAACCGACAGGGGGCATTGGTTTTTGACGAGCAGTACTTC.

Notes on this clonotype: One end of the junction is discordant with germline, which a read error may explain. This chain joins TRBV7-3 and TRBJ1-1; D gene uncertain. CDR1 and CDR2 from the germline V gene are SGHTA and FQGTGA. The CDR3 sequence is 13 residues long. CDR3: CASSLDIRTEAFF. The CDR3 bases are TGTGCTAGCAGCTTAGACATCCGTACTGAAGCTTTCTTT. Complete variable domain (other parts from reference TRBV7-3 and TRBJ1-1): GAGVSQTPSNKVTEKGKYVELRCDPISGHTALYWYRQSLGQGPEFLIYFQGTGAADDSGLPNDRFFAVRPEGSVSTLKIQRTERGDSAVYLCASSLDIRTEAFFGQGTRLTVV.

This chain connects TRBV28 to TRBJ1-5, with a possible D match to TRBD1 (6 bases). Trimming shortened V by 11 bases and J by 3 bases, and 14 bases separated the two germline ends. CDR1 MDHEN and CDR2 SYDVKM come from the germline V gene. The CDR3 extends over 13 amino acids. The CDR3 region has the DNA TGTGCCGCCACAAGGGGGTTCAATCAGCCCCAGCATTTT. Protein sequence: CAATRGFNQPQHF.